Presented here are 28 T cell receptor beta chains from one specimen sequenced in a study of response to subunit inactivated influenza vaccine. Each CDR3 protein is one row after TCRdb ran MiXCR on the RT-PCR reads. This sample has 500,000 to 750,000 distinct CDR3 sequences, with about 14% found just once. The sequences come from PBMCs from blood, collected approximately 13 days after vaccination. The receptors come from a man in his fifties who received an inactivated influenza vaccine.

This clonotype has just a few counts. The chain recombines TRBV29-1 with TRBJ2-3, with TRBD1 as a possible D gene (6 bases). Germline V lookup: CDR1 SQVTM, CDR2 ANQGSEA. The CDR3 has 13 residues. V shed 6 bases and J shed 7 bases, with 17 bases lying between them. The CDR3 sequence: CSVRLRQGNTQYF. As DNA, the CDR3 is TGCAGCGTCCGACTCCGCCAGGGGAATACGCAGTATTTT.

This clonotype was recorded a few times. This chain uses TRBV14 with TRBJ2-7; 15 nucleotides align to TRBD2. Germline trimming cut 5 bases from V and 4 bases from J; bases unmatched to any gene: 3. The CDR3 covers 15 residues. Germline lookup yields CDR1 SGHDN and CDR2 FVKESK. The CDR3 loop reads CASSWTSGGAYEQYF. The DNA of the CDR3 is TGTGCCAGCAGCTGGACTAGCGGGGGGGCTTACGAGCAGTACTTC.

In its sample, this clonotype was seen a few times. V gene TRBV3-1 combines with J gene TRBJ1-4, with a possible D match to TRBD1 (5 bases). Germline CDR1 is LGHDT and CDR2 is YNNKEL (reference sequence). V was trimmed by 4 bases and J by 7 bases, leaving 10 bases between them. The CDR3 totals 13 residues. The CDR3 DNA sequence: TGTGCCAGCAGCCCTCGGACATTTGAAAAACTGTTTTTT. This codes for CASSPRTFEKLFF.

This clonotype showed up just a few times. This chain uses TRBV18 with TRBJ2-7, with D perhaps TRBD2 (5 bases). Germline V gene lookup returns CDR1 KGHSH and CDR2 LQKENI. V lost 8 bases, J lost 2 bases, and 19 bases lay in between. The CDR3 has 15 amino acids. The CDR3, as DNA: TGTGCCAGCCAAACCCAGCCTAGCTCCACCTACGAGCAGTACTTC. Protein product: CASQTQPSSTYEQYF.

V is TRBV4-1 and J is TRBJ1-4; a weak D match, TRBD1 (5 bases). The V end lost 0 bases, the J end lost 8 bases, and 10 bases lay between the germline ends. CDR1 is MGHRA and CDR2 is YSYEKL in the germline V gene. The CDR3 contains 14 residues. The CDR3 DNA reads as TGCGCCAGCAGCCAAGATAACAGGCGGGAAAAACTGTTTTTT. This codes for CASSQDNRREKLFF.

This CDR3 is CSARGHLGSYEQYF. The CDR3 DNA follows: TGCAGTGCTAGAGGACACCTCGGGTCCTACGAGCAGTACTTC. The rearrangement links TRBV20-1 to TRBJ2-7; no definite D call. Germline assignment: CDR1 DFQATT and CDR2 SNEGSKA (reference sequence). The CDR3 sequence is 14 residues long. The ends were cut back, 1 base at V and 1 base at J, with 11 bases in the middle.

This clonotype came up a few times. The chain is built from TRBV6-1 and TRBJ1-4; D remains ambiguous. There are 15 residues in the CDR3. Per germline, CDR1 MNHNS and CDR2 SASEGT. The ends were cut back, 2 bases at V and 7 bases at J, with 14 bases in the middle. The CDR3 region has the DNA TGTGCCAGCAGTGAAAGGAGCTGGTTGAGTGAAAAACTGTTTTTT. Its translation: CASSERSWLSEKLFF.

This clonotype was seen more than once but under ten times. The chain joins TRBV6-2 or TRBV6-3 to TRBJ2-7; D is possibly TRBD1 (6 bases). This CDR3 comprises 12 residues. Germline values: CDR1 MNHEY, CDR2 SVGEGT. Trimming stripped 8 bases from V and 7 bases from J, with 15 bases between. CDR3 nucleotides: TGTGCCAGCGGACAGAGTTCTCGGGAGCAGTACTTC. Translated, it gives CASGQSSREQYF.

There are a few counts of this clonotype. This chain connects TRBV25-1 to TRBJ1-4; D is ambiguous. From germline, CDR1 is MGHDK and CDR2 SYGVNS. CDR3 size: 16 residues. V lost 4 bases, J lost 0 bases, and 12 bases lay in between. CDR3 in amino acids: CASSVFGETTNEKLFF. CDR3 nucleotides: TGTGCCAGCAGTGTGTTTGGGGAAACAACTAATGAAAAACTGTTTTTT.

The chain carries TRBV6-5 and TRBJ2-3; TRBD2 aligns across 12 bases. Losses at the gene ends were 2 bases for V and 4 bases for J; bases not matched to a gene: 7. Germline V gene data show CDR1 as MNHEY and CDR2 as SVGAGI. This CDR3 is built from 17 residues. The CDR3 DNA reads TGTGCCAGCAGTTACCGAGGGCTAGCGGGGGGGCCAGATACGCAGTATTTT. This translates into CASSYRGLAGGPDTQYF.

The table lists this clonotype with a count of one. The CDR3 DNA reads as TGCAGTGCTAGCTCCGATTATAATTCACCCCTCCACTTT. This gives the protein CSASSDYNSPLHF. The chain is built from TRBV20-1 and TRBJ1-6; unclear D gene. Germline values: CDR1 DFQATT, CDR2 SNEGSKA (reference sequence). V dropped 3 bases and J dropped 4 bases, with 7 bases sitting between them. CDR3 size: 13 residues.

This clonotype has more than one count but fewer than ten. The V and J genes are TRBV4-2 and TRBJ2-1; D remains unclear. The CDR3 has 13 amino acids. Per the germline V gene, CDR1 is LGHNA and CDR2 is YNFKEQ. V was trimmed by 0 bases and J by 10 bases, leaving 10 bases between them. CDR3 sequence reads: CASSQETIAEQFF. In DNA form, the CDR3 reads TGTGCCAGCAGCCAAGAAACTATCGCCGAGCAGTTCTTC.

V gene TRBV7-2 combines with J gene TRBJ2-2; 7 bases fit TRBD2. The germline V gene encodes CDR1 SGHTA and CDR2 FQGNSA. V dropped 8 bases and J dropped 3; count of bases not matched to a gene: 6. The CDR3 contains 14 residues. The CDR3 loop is CASRGGTYTGELFF. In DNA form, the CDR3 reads TGTGCCAGCCGGGGAGGGACTTACACCGGGGAGCTGTTTTTT.

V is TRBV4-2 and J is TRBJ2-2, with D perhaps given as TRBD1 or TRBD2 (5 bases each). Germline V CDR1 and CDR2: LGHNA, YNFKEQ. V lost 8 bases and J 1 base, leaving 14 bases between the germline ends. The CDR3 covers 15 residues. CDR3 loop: CASGVGDLNTGELFF. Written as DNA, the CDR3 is TGTGCCAGCGGGGTGGGGGACCTGAACACCGGGGAGCTGTTTTTT.

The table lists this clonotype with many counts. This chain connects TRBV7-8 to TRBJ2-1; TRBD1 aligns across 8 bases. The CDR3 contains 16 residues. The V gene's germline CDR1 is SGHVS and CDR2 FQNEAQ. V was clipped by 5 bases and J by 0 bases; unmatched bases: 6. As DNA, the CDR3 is TGTGCCAGCAGCCTACAGGGGGATAGCTCCTACAATGAGCAGTTCTTC. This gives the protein CASSLQGDSSYNEQFF.

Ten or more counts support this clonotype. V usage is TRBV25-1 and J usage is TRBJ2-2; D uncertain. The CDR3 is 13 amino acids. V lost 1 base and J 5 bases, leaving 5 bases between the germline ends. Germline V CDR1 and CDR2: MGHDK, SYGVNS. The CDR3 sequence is CASSEWGTGELFF. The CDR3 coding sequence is TGTGCCAGCAGTGAATGGGGAACCGGGGAGCTGTTTTTT.

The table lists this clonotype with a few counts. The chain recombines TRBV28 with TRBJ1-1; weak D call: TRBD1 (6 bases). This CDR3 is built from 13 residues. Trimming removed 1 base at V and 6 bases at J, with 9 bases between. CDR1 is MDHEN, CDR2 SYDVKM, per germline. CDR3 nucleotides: TGTGCCAGCAGTTTATACAGGGCGGCTGAAGCTTTCTTT. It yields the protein CASSLYRAAEAFF. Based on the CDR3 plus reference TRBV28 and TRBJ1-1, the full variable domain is DVKVTQSSRYLVKRTGEKVFLECVQDMDHENMFWYRQDPGLGLRLIYFSYDVKMKEKGDIPEGYSVSREKKERFSLILESASTNQTSMYLCASSLYRAAEAFFGQGTRLTVV.

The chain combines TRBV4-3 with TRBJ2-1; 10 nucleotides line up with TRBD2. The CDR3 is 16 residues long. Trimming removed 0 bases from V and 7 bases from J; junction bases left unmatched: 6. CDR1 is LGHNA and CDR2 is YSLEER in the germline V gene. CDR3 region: CASSQEAGGERNEQFF. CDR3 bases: TGCGCCAGCAGCCAAGAAGCGGGAGGGGAAAGGAATGAGCAGTTCTTC.

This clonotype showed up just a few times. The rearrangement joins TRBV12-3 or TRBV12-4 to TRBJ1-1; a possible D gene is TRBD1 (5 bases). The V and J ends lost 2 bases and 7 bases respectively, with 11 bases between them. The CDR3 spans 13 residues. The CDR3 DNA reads TGTGCCAGCAGTTTACAGGGTATCAGTGAAGCTTTCTTT. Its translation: CASSLQGISEAFF.

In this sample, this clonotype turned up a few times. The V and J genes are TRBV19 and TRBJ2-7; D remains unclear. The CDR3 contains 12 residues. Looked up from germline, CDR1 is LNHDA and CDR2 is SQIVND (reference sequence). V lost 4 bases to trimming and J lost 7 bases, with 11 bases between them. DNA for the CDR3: TGTGCCAGTAGTACCCCTCCAGAAGAGCAGTACTTC. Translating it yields CASSTPPEEQYF.

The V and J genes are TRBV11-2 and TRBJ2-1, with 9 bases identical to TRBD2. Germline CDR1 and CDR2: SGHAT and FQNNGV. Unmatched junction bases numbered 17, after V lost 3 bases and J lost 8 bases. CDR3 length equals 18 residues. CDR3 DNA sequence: TGTGCCAGCAGCTTCGTGAGTAGCGGGAGAGGTGAGGGGGATGAGCAGTTCTTC. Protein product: CASSFVSSGRGEGDEQFF.

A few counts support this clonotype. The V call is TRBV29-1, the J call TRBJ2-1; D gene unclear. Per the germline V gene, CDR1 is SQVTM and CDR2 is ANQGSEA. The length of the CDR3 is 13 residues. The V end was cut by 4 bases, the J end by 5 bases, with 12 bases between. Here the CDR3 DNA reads TGCAGCGTTGTCCCCTGGGCCGACAATGAGCAGTTCTTC. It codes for CSVVPWADNEQFF.

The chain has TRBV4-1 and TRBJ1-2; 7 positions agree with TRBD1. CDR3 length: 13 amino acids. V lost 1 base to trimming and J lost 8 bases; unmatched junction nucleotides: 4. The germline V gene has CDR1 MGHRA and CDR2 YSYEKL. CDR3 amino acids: CASSQVGQRGYTF. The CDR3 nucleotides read TGCGCCAGCAGCCAAGTGGGACAGCGGGGCTACACCTTC.

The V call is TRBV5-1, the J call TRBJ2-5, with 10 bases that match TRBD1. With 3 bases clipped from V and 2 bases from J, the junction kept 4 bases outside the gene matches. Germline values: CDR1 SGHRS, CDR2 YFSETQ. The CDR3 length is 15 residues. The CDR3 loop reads CASSSWTGGQETQYF. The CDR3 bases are TGCGCCAGCAGCTCTTGGACAGGGGGACAAGAGACCCAGTACTTC. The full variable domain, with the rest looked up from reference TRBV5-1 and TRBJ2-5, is KAGVTQTPRYLIKTRGQQVTLSCSPISGHRSVSWYQQTPGQGLQFLFEYFSETQRNKGNFPGRFSGRQFSNSRSEMNVSTLELGDSALYLCASSSWTGGQETQYFGPGTRLLVL.

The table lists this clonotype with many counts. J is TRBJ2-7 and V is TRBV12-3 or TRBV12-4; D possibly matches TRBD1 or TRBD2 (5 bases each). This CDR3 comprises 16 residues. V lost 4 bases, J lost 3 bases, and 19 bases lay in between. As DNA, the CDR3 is TGTGCCAGCAGTTCGGGGTGGGACCGAGATTTCTACGAGCAGTACTTC. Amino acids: CASSSGWDRDFYEQYF.

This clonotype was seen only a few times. CDR3 DNA: TGTGCCAGCAGCACGCGAAGGTCCGGGAGTAGCACAGATACGCAGTATTTT. Translation gives CASSTRRSGSSTDTQYF. This chain uses TRBV7-2 with TRBJ2-3; a weak D match, TRBD2 (6 bases). V was trimmed by 5 bases and J by 0 bases, leaving 18 bases between them. The CDR3 is made up of 17 amino acids. CDR1 SGHTA and CDR2 FQGNSA come from the germline V gene.

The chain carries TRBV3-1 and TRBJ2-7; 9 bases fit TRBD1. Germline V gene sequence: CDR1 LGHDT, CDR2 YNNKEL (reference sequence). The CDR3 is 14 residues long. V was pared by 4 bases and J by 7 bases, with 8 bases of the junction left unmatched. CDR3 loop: CASSLFAGTGEQYF. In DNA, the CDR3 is TGTGCCAGCAGCCTCTTCGCCGGGACAGGGGAGCAGTACTTC.

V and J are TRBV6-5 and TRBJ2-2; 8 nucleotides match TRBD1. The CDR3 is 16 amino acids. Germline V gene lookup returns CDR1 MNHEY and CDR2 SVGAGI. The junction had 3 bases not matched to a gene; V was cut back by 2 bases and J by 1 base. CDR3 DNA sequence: TGTGCCAGCAGTTACCAACAGGGGGTGAACACCGGGGAGCTGTTTTTT. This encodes CASSYQQGVNTGELFF.